This record covers a single T cell receptor (beta chain). The antigen remains unidentified. Trimming left V 4 bases short and J 5 bases short, with 16 bases between. Germline CDR1 and CDR2: SGHTA and FQGTGA. This CDR3 is 15 amino acids long. The source of the sample is a study of shared clonotypes between healthy human individuals. Study-level results: Generally, naive subsets (rather than memory subsets) showed larger estimated richness. The naive CD4 repertoires of several donors were compared, and roughly 5.1% of clonotypes were shared.

Only in-frame clones appear in the TCRdb table, and some are missing; sequencing was by immunoSEQ multiplex PCR. The repertoire holds just under 350,000 clones, less than 85% seen once, with around 9.3% in the top ten. The TCR was taken from a man aged 25-40 years in good health. The V gene is TRBV7-3, the J gene TRBJ2-3; D uncertain. The source material was memory CD4+ T cells sorted from blood. Subset denoted: CD45RA-negative fraction. The CDR3 bases are TGTGCCAGCAGCTCGACGGCGGTGCATGGAGATACGCAGTATTTT. Amino acid sequence: CASSSTAVHGDTQYF.